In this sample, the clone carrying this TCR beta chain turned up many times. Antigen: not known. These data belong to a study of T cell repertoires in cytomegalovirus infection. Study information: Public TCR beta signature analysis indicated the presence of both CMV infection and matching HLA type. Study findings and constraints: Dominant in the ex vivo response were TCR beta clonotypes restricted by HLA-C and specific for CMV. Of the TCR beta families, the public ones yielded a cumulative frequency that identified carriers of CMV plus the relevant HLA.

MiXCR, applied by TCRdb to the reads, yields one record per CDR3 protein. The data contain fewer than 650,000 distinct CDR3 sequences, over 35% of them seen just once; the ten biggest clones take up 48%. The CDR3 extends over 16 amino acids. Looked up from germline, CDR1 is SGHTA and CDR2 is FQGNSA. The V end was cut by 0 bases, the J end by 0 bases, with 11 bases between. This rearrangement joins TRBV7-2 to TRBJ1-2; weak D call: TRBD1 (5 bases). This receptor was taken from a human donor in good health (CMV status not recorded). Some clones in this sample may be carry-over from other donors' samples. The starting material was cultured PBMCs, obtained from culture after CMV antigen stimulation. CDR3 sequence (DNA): TGTGCCAGCAGCTTAGCGGGGGGGACGTCTAACTATGGCTACACCTTC. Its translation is CASSLAGGTSNYGYTF.